This T cell receptor (beta chain) was recorded in a study of shared T cell receptors in the human thymus. Per germline, CDR1 SGHDT and CDR2 YYEEEE. The CDR3 is 17 amino acids. V was trimmed by 3 bases and J by 0 bases, leaving 17 bases between them. TCRdb's table, derived via immunoSEQ multiplex PCR, lists solely in-frame clones and lacks some. The data show more than 550,000 clones, with approximately 85% seen just once and around 0.0094% held by the top ten. The same sample was also studied in work on human thymus T cells. That report adds: Resections obtained during corrective heart surgery supplied the thymus tissue.

The TCR comes from a girl under two years old with a congenital heart defect. V usage is TRBV5-6 and J usage is TRBJ2-3; weak D call: TRBD1 (5 bases). Sequenced material: thymocytes. The CDR3 DNA reads TGTGCCAGCAGCTCCACCGACAGTCGATCTAGCACAGATACGCAGTATTTT. Its protein is CASSSTDSRSSTDTQYF.